The 21 T cell receptor beta chains presented below share a single source sample, sequenced in a study of cytomegalovirus exposure and HLA in healthy donors. The PCR employed 60 Vbeta primers together with 13 Jbeta primers. Using immunoSEQ multiplex PCR, the repertoire was profiled, and TCRdb retains in-frame clones only, with some absent. The sample includes about 160,000 clones, approximately 81% seen only once; the top ten take around 0.96%. Sequenced sample: PBMCs. The receptors stem from a young man in good health and CMV-seronegative.

This sequence joins TRBV20-1 and TRBJ2-3; D unclear. The germline V and J ends were trimmed by 5 bases and 2 bases, with 5 bases remaining between them. Germline V gene data show CDR1 as DFQATT and CDR2 as SNEGSKA (reference sequence). The CDR3 extends over 11 amino acids. The CDR3 protein is CSAEYTDTQYF. The CDR3 region has the DNA TGCAGTGCTGAGTACACAGATACGCAGTATTTT.

Written as DNA, the CDR3 is TGTGCCTGGAGTCCGACAGGGGGCGAGCAGTACTTC. The encoded protein is CAWSPTGGEQYF. The chain carries TRBV30 and TRBJ2-7; 9 bases map to TRBD1. V trimming: 2 bases; J trimming: 6 bases; junction bases outside the gene matches: 2. CDR3 length: 12 residues. Germline V gene data show CDR1 as GTSNPN and CDR2 as SVGIG (reference sequence).

V usage is TRBV10-1 and J usage is TRBJ2-7; 7 positions agree with TRBD2. Germline V gene sequence: CDR1 WNHNN, CDR2 SYGVQD (reference sequence). This CDR3 spans 19 amino acids. V lost 5 bases to trimming and J lost 3 bases; unmatched junction nucleotides: 22. The CDR3 region is CASSTGLGTNLLSGYEQYF. The CDR3 DNA reads TGCGCCAGCAGTACTGGACTCGGGACTAACCTTCTCAGCGGCTACGAGCAGTACTTC.

V is TRBV5-1 and J is TRBJ1-1, with 7 bases fitting TRBD1. V gave up 4 bases and J gave up 7 bases; unmatched junction bases: 4. Germline V gene lookup returns CDR1 SGHRS and CDR2 YFSETQ. CDR3 length equals 12 residues. CDR3 DNA: TGCGCCAGCAGCCCCGGACAGGTTGAAGCTTTCTTT. Encoded protein: CASSPGQVEAFF.

The chain couples TRBV7-2 to TRBJ1-2; D is possibly TRBD1 (5 bases). CDR3 length equals 12 residues. V was trimmed by 2 bases and J by 6 bases, leaving 7 bases between them. Looked up from germline, CDR1 is SGHTA and CDR2 is FQGNSA. This CDR3 is CASSLQGHGYTF. In DNA, the CDR3 is TGTGCCAGCAGCTTACAGGGCCATGGCTACACCTTC.

The chain couples TRBV14 to TRBJ2-1, with 8 bases aligning to TRBD1. CDR3 size: 15 residues. J was trimmed by 4 bases and V by 4 bases; bases with no gene match: 6. Germline values: CDR1 SGHDN, CDR2 FVKESK. CDR3 residues: CASSPNRGRYNEQFF. The DNA of the CDR3 is TGTGCCAGCAGCCCTAACAGGGGGAGATACAATGAGCAGTTCTTC.

The rearrangement uses TRBV2 and TRBJ2-2; D is perhaps TRBD2 (6 bases). V was shortened by 4 bases and J by 6 bases, with 12 bases between the two germline ends. Germline CDR1 and CDR2: SNHLY and FYNNEI. CDR3 length equals 14 residues. CDR3 sequence (DNA): TGTGCCAGCAGTGCGGGCGGGAAATCCGGGGAGCTGTTTTTT. This translates into CASSAGGKSGELFF.

This rearrangement joins TRBV2 to TRBJ2-2, with D uncertain. Trimming took 4 bases from V and 7 from J, leaving 7 bases between them. Germline CDR1 is SNHLY and CDR2 is FYNNEI. The CDR3 covers 12 residues. CDR3 protein: CASSASGGELFF. The CDR3, as DNA: TGTGCCAGCAGTGCTTCCGGCGGGGAGCTGTTTTTT. The variable domain in full, with the rest retrieved from reference TRBV2 and TRBJ2-2, is EPEVTQTPSHQVTQMGQEVILRCVPISNHLYFYWYRQILGQKVEFLVSFYNNEISEKSEIFDDQFSVERPDGSNFTLKIRSTKLEDSAMYFCASSASGGELFFGEGSRLTVL.

The chain couples TRBV9 to TRBJ1-1; D perhaps matches TRBD1 (6 bases). Trimming removed 4 bases at V and 2 bases at J, with 12 bases between. The CDR3 contains 14 residues. Germline V CDR1 and CDR2: SGDLS, YYNGEE. The CDR3 DNA reads TGTGCCAGCAGCCCCGTGACAGGCAACACTGAAGCTTTCTTT. The encoded protein is CASSPVTGNTEAFF.

The chain employs TRBV2 and TRBJ1-2; the D is unclear. Between the trimmed V and J ends, which lost 3 bases and 4 bases, there was a span of 9 bases. CDR3 length equals 13 residues. CDR1 SNHLY and CDR2 FYNNEI come from the germline V gene. The CDR3, as DNA: TGTGCCAGCAGTGACGTGGCCGTCTATGGCTACACCTTC. Protein product: CASSDVAVYGYTF.

The rearrangement uses TRBV29-1 and TRBJ2-7, with 9 bases aligning to TRBD1. The germline V gene has CDR1 SQVTM and CDR2 ANQGSEA. The CDR3 consists of 14 residues. The J segment lost 3 bases and the V segment lost 6 bases, leaving 9 bases of the junction unmatched. DNA for the CDR3: TGCAGCGTCGCAGTGGACAGGGGCAACTACGAGCAGTACTTC. Translating it yields CSVAVDRGNYEQYF.

In this sample, this clone turned up once. The chain couples TRBV19 to TRBJ2-7; D possibly corresponds to TRBD2 (6 bases). The CDR3 is 14 residues long. Between the trimmed V and J ends, which lost 0 bases and 3 bases, there was a span of 9 bases. Germline values: CDR1 LNHDA, CDR2 SQIVND (reference sequence). The CDR3 loop reads CASSIEGTYYEQYF. The CDR3, as DNA: TGTGCCAGTAGTATAGAGGGGACTTACTACGAGCAGTACTTC. Complete variable domain (other parts from reference TRBV19 and TRBJ2-7): DGGITQSPKYLFRKEGQNVTLSCEQNLNHDAMYWYRQDPGQGLRLIYYSQIVNDFQKGDIAEGYSVSREKKESFPLTVTSAQKNPTAFYLCASSIEGTYYEQYFGPGTRLTVT.

This sequence joins TRBV19 and TRBJ2-7, with D perhaps matching TRBD1 (6 bases). Deletions cut 4 bases from V and 1 base from J, with 11 bases between. CDR1 is LNHDA and CDR2 is SQIVND in the germline V gene (reference sequence). This CDR3 has 14 amino acids. CDR3 loop: CASSTGQFSYEQYF. In DNA form, the CDR3 reads TGTGCCAGTAGTACCGGACAGTTTTCCTACGAGCAGTACTTC. Filled out from reference TRBV19 and TRBJ2-7, the complete variable domain reads DGGITQSPKYLFRKEGQNVTLSCEQNLNHDAMYWYRQDPGQGLRLIYYSQIVNDFQKGDIAEGYSVSREKKESFPLTVTSAQKNPTAFYLCASSTGQFSYEQYFGPGTRLTVT.

The chain has TRBV6-5 and TRBJ1-3; D remains ambiguous. V lost 2 bases to trimming and J lost 0 bases, with 11 bases between them. CDR1 is MNHEY and CDR2 is SVGAGI in the germline V gene. The CDR3 runs 16 residues. DNA of the CDR3: TGTGCCAGCAGTTACGCGGCAGTCCGCTCTGGAAACACCATATATTTT. Encoded protein: CASSYAAVRSGNTIYF.

The gene calls are TRBV21-1 and TRBJ2-7; the table names TRBD2, a call not compared with the DNA. TRBV21-1 is deemed a pseudogene. The CDR3 contains 15 residues. In DNA, the CDR3 is TGTGCCAGCAGTTACGGACGGGGGAGGCAGTACGAGCAGTACTTC. Translation: CASSYGRGRQYEQYF.

Here the CDR3 reads CSVSGTGSYSNQPQHF. The DNA for the CDR3 is TGCAGCGTATCCGGGACAGGGAGTTATAGCAATCAGCCCCAGCATTTT. This chain connects TRBV29-1 to TRBJ1-5; TRBD1 aligns across 9 bases. This CDR3 is 16 amino acids long. Germline V CDR1 and CDR2: SQVTM, ANQGSEA. V was clipped by 6 bases and J by 0 bases; unmatched bases: 9.

V is TRBV25-1 and J is TRBJ2-2, with 7 nucleotides matching TRBD1. J was trimmed by 3 bases and V by 6 bases; bases with no gene match: 7. This CDR3 is 15 amino acids long. In germline, CDR1 is MGHDK, CDR2 SYGVNS. The CDR3 sequence: CASSTGTEDTGELFF. The CDR3 DNA follows: TGTGCCAGCAGCACCGGGACAGAGGACACCGGGGAGCTGTTTTTT.

V usage is TRBV7-8 and J usage is TRBJ2-1; 10 bases match TRBD1. The V and J ends lost 1 base and 9 bases, in that order; junction bases with no gene match: 6. Germline values: CDR1 SGHVS, CDR2 FQNEAQ. The CDR3 has 15 amino acids. The CDR3 nucleotides read TGTGCCAGCAGCTTAGGGGGACAGGGGCGTCCTGAGCAGTTCTTC. The encoded protein is CASSLGGQGRPEQFF.

This chain joins TRBV7-9 and TRBJ2-2; D ambiguous. Germline V CDR1 and CDR2: SEHNR, FQNEAQ (reference sequence). The CDR3 length is 14 residues. Trimming took 1 base from V and 6 from J, leaving 9 bases between them. CDR3 sequence reads: CASSLDLGAGELFF. CDR3 sequence (DNA): TGTGCCAGCAGCTTAGACCTAGGAGCCGGGGAGCTGTTTTTT. The complete variable domain, with remaining parts taken from reference TRBV7-9 and TRBJ2-2, reads DTGVSQNPRHKITKRGQNVTFRCDPISEHNRLYWYRQTLGQGPEFLTYFQNEAQLEKSRLLSDRFSAERPKGSFSTLEIQRTEQGDSAMYLCASSLDLGAGELFFGEGSRLTVL.

V gene TRBV5-4 combines with J gene TRBJ2-1; D may be TRBD2 (6 bases). Germline CDR1 SGHNT, CDR2 YYREEE (reference sequence). V lost 5 bases and J lost 7, with 10 bases in between. The CDR3 runs to 12 residues. This chain's CDR3 is CASRYGSNEQFF. The CDR3 nucleotides are TGTGCCAGCAGATACGGGAGTAATGAGCAGTTCTTC.

This chain joins TRBV19 and TRBJ1-5; the match to TRBD1 covers 7 bases. The CDR3 is made up of 14 amino acids. CDR1 is LNHDA and CDR2 is SQIVND in the germline V gene (reference sequence). Trimming at V came to 6 bases and at J to 8 bases, leaving 10 bases not matched to a gene. The DNA of the CDR3 is TGTGCCAGTAGGATAAGACAGGGTAATGAGCCCCAGCATTTT. It codes for CASRIRQGNEPQHF.